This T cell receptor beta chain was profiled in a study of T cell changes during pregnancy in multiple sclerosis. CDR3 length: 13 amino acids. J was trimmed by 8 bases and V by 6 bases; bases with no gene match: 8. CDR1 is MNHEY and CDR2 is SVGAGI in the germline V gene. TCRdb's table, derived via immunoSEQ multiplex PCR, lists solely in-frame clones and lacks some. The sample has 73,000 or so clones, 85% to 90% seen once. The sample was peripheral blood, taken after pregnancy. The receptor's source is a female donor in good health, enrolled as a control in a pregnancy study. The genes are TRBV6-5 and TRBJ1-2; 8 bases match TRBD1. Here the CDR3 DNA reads TGTGCCAGCAGAACCACAGGGGGAGAAGGCTACACCTTC. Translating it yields CASRTTGGEGYTF.